The T cell receptor beta chain described here comes from a study of long-term antiretroviral therapy in people with HIV. V shed 0 bases, J shed 6 bases, and the junction held 6 bases outside the gene matches. The CDR3 runs 15 residues. In germline, CDR1 is SEHNR, CDR2 FQNEAQ (reference sequence). Investigators performed immunoSEQ version v3.0 at survey level. This table comes from immunoSEQ multiplex PCR, and its TCRdb copy is limited to in-frame clones, with some not included. The sample lists around 25,000 clones, 88% occurring once. The source was unsorted PBMCs, collected around 4.6 years after starting antiretroviral therapy. This receptor was taken from a man aged 30 to 39 with HIV. V is TRBV7-9 and J is TRBJ1-1; TRBD1 agrees at 8 bases. The CDR3: CASSLATGVGAEAFF. The CDR3 DNA reads as TGTGCCAGCAGCTTAGCGACAGGGGTTGGCGCTGAAGCTTTCTTT.